One sample yielded the 30 T cell receptor beta chains listed below, sequenced in a study of T cell responses to AZD1222 COVID-19 vaccine. TCRdb keeps only in-frame clones here, not all; method: immunoSEQ multiplex PCR. Altogether more than 100,000 clones are present, 85% to 95% being singletons, with the ten largest covering 1.6%. Material: peripheral blood, obtained on day 0 of AZD1222 vaccination. All receptors derive from an adult in good health.

The rearrangement uses TRBV15 and TRBJ1-2; perhaps TRBD1 as D (5 bases). Germline V gene lookup returns CDR1 LNHNV and CDR2 YYDKDF (reference sequence). This CDR3 has 13 residues. Trimming shortened V by 4 bases and J by 8 bases, and 14 bases separated the two germline ends. CDR3: CATSTPGAAGYTF. The CDR3, as DNA: TGTGCCACCAGCACCCCCGGGGCGGCAGGCTACACCTTC.

This clone was counted once. This chain joins TRBV19 and TRBJ1-6; no clear D. The CDR3 extends over 15 amino acids. The V and J ends lost 3 bases and 10 bases respectively, with 16 bases between them. From germline, CDR1 is LNHDA and CDR2 SQIVND (reference sequence). In DNA form, the CDR3 reads TGTGCCAGTAGTATGGGAGCAGGACTGAAATCACCCCTCCACTTT. Translation: CASSMGAGLKSPLHF.

The rearrangement links TRBV10-3 to TRBJ1-1; D perhaps matches TRBD1 (5 bases). The CDR3 has 12 amino acids. V was shortened by 6 bases and J by 5 bases, with 10 bases between the two germline ends. Germline V gives CDR1 ENHRY, CDR2 SYGVKD. CDR3 sequence reads: CAIRGRETEAFF. The CDR3 bases are TGTGCCATCAGGGGGCGCGAGACTGAAGCTTTCTTT.

The J gene is TRBJ1-5, the V gene TRBV30; D unclear. Trimming took off 5 bases at V and 2 bases at J, with 16 bases between the two ends. Germline loops: CDR1 GTSNPN, CDR2 SVGIG (reference sequence). The CDR3 consists of 15 residues. CDR3: CAWSSPGPGNQPQHF. In nucleotides, the CDR3 is TGTGCCTGGTCAAGCCCCGGGCCCGGCAATCAGCCCCAGCATTTT. Full variable domain (remainder filled in from reference TRBV30 and TRBJ1-5): SQTIHQWPATLVQPVGSPLSLECTVEGTSNPNLYWYRQAAGRGLQLLFYSVGIGQISSEVPQNLSASRPQDRQFILSSKKLLLSDSGFYLCAWSSPGPGNQPQHFGDGTRLSIL.

This rearrangement joins TRBV5-1 to TRBJ1-4, with D perhaps matching TRBD1 (6 bases). The CDR3 covers 15 residues. The germline V and J ends were trimmed by 4 bases and 1 base, with 11 bases remaining between them. Per the germline V gene, CDR1 is SGHRS and CDR2 is YFSETQ. CDR3 in DNA: TGCGCCAGCAGCGAACTAGGGGGAACTAATGAAAAACTGTTTTTT. This translates into CASSELGGTNEKLFF.

The genes are TRBV18 and TRBJ1-2; 7 bases align to TRBD1. Germline-derived CDR1 and CDR2 are KGHSH and LQKENI. V was pared by 1 base and J by 5 bases, with 4 bases of the junction left unmatched. The CDR3 extends over 14 amino acids. DNA of the CDR3: TGTGCCAGCTCACCACAGAGACAGGGATATGGCTACACCTTC. Translation gives CASSPQRQGYGYTF.

The chain couples TRBV11-2 to TRBJ1-5; unclear D gene. Trimming cost V 5 bases and J 7 bases, with 12 bases left between them. The CDR3 runs to 13 residues. From germline, CDR1 is SGHAT and CDR2 FQNNGV. The CDR3 loop reads CASSPGEGQPQHF. The CDR3 DNA sequence: TGTGCCAGCAGCCCAGGAGAGGGCCAGCCCCAGCATTTT.

The rearrangement uses TRBV2 and TRBJ2-3; tentatively, D is TRBD1 (8 bases). CDR1 and CDR2 (germline): SNHLY, FYNNEI. V was clipped by 6 bases and J by 4 bases, with 14 bases between them. The CDR3 has 14 amino acids. The CDR3 sequence: CASSLQGGADTQYF. The CDR3 DNA follows: TGTGCCAGCAGCCTACAGGGGGGGGCAGATACGCAGTATTTT.

CDR3 nucleotide sequence: TGTGCCACCCGAGAACAAAACAGCTACCGGAATGAAAAACTGTTTTTT. Its protein is CATREQNSYRNEKLFF. The chain couples TRBV27 to TRBJ1-4; D is uncertain. The ends were cut back, 10 bases at V and 5 bases at J, with 23 bases in the middle. This CDR3 comprises 16 residues. Germline V lookup: CDR1 MNHEY, CDR2 SMNVEV (reference sequence).

This chain uses TRBV28 with TRBJ2-1, with D tentatively TRBD2 (6 bases). The germline V gene encodes CDR1 MDHEN and CDR2 SYDVKM. The length of the CDR3 is 11 residues. Between the trimmed V and J ends, which lost 8 bases and 9 bases, there was a span of 11 bases. CDR3 amino acids: CASPAGGEQFF. DNA for the CDR3: TGTGCCAGCCCAGCGGGTGGTGAGCAGTTCTTC.

The V and J genes are TRBV11-2 and TRBJ1-2, with 7 bases matching TRBD1. The CDR3 consists of 14 residues. Germline CDR1 and CDR2: SGHAT and FQNNGV. Germline trimming cut 1 base from V and 4 bases from J; bases unmatched to any gene: 3. As DNA, the CDR3 is TGTGCCAGCAGCTTAGCAGGGGGAAGCTATGGCTACACCTTC. Translating it yields CASSLAGGSYGYTF. Looking up the rest from reference TRBV11-2 and TRBJ1-2 gives the full variable domain: EAGVAQSPRYKIIEKRQSVAFWCNPISGHATLYWYQQILGQGPKLLIQFQNNGVVDDSQLPKDRFSAERLKGVDSTLKIQPAKLEDSAVYLCASSLAGGSYGYTFGSGTRLTVV.

This chain connects TRBV27 to TRBJ1-5; D call uncertain. V lost 2 bases and J lost 0, with 14 bases in between. Germline assignment: CDR1 MNHEY and CDR2 SMNVEV (reference sequence). The CDR3 covers 17 residues. The CDR3 region has the DNA TGTGCCAGCAGTTTAGTGGGTGACCTCTATAGCAATCAGCCCCAGCATTTT. This encodes CASSLVGDLYSNQPQHF.

This clone has only a few counts. V is TRBV7-2 and J is TRBJ2-7, with TRBD2 matching 10 bases. The J segment lost 4 bases and the V segment lost 4 bases, leaving 10 bases of the junction unmatched. CDR1 and CDR2 (germline): SGHTA, FQGNSA. The CDR3 is made up of 16 amino acids. The CDR3 DNA reads as TGTGCCAGCAGCTCCCCTGAGCGGGGGGGAAATTACGAGCAGTACTTC. It is translated as CASSSPERGGNYEQYF.

The chain carries TRBV21-1 and TRBJ1-6. TRBV21-1 is assigned pseudogene status. CDR3 length equals 17 residues. The CDR3 DNA reads as TGTGCCAGCAGCAAAGAAGTTGGCGGGCTTCTTAATTCACCCCTCCACTTT. The encoded protein is CASSKEVGGLLNSPLHF.

This rearrangement joins TRBV9 to TRBJ1-2; D remains ambiguous. The CDR3 consists of 16 residues. The germline CDR1 and CDR2 sequences are SGDLS and YYNGEE. V gave up 0 bases and J gave up 2 bases, with 14 bases separating them. The CDR3 region has the DNA TGTGCCAGCAGCGTAGCAGTCGGGCAGAAGAACTATGGCTACACCTTC. Its translation: CASSVAVGQKNYGYTF.

This chain uses TRBV11-2 with TRBJ2-7; D remains ambiguous. The germline CDR1 and CDR2 sequences are SGHAT and FQNNGV. The CDR3 length is 13 residues. V gave up 1 base and J gave up 7 bases, with 11 bases separating them. The CDR3 bases are TGTGCCAGCAGCTTAGTTGAGAAAGGGGAGCAGTACTTC. Protein: CASSLVEKGEQYF.

The CDR3, as DNA: TGTGCCAGCAGCCCAAGGATTCGAGCGGGAGTATACGAGCAGTACTTC. It encodes CASSPRIRAGVYEQYF. V usage is TRBV14 and J usage is TRBJ2-7, with 8 bases that match TRBD2. This CDR3 spans 16 amino acids. In germline, CDR1 is SGHDN, CDR2 FVKESK. With 4 bases clipped from V and 4 bases from J, the junction kept 12 bases outside the gene matches.

The rearrangement uses TRBV12-5 and TRBJ1-1; 7 bases align to TRBD1. From germline, CDR1 is LGHNT and CDR2 FRNRAP. The CDR3 length is 15 residues. J was trimmed by 11 bases and V by 0 bases; bases with no gene match: 12. CDR3 region: CASGLVLRSDRAAFF. The CDR3 nucleotides read TGTGCTAGTGGTTTGGTACTTCGTTCAGACAGGGCGGCTTTCTTT. Supplemented by reference TRBV12-5 and TRBJ1-1, the full variable domain reads DARVTQTPRHKVTEMGQEVTMRCQPILGHNTVFWYRQTMMQGLELLAYFRNRAPLDDSGMPKDRFSAEMPDATLATLKIQPSEPRDSAVYFCASGLVLRSDRAAFFGQGTRLTVV.

The chain combines TRBV5-5 with TRBJ1-4; D remains unclear. The V and J ends lost 0 bases and 2 bases respectively, with 11 bases between them. This CDR3 is 16 amino acids long. Looked up from germline, CDR1 is SGHKS and CDR2 is YYEKEE (reference sequence). CDR3 bases: TGTGCCAGCAGCTTGGTTCCGGGAAGGACTAATGAAAAACTGTTTTTT. Translation: CASSLVPGRTNEKLFF. Combining the CDR3 with reference TRBV5-5 and TRBJ1-4 gives the whole variable domain DAGVTQSPTHLIKTRGQQVTLRCSPISGHKSVSWYQQVLGQGPQFIFQYYEKEERGRGNFPDRFSARQFPNYSSELNVNALLLGDSALYLCASSLVPGRTNEKLFFGSGTQLSVL.

The rearrangement uses TRBV18 and TRBJ1-2, with D unresolved. V was trimmed by 1 base and J by 0 bases, leaving 21 bases between them. Germline CDR1 is KGHSH and CDR2 is LQKENI. The CDR3 length is 19 residues. This CDR3 is CASSPLSSGGAFSNYGYTF. In DNA form, the CDR3 reads TGTGCCAGCTCACCACTTTCATCGGGCGGAGCATTTTCTAACTATGGCTACACCTTC.

The V call is TRBV29-1, the J call TRBJ1-3, with D uncertain. V gave up 0 bases and J gave up 1 base, with 10 bases separating them. Germline V gene lookup returns CDR1 SQVTM and CDR2 ANQGSEA. The CDR3 length is 15 residues. The CDR3 nucleotides read TGCAGCGTTGAAGACCCCCTCGCATCTGGAAACACCATATATTTT. Protein sequence: CSVEDPLASGNTIYF.

This chain joins TRBV6-4 and TRBJ1-4; the D is unclear. The germline gives CDR1 MRHNA, CDR2 SNTAGT. The germline V and J ends were trimmed by 2 bases and 5 bases, with 12 bases remaining between them. The CDR3 is 15 residues long. This CDR3 reads CASSDPTLPNEKLFF. The CDR3 coding sequence is TGTGCCAGCAGTGACCCTACGCTCCCCAATGAAAAACTGTTTTTT.

V usage is TRBV13 and J usage is TRBJ2-7, with TRBD1 as a possible D gene (5 bases). V was clipped by 0 bases and J by 4 bases, with 19 bases between them. The CDR3 extends over 17 amino acids. The germline CDR1 and CDR2 sequences are PRHDT and FYEKMQ (reference sequence). CDR3 nucleotide sequence: TGTGCCAGCAGCTTAGGGCCGACAGCTAGGGGTCAGTACGAGCAGTACTTC. It encodes CASSLGPTARGQYEQYF.

This clone appeared a few times. The rearrangement links TRBV21-1 to TRBJ2-3; TRBD2 reflects the table's D call only, with no check against the DNA. TRBV21-1 constitutes a pseudogene. The CDR3 has 15 amino acids. DNA for the CDR3: TGTGCCAGCAGCAAAAAAGGGACTAGCACAGATACGCAGTATTTT. It specifies CASSKKGTSTDTQYF.

This clone has a handful of counts. The J gene is TRBJ2-7, the V gene TRBV12-3 or TRBV12-4; tentative D call: TRBD2 (5 bases). Trimming removed 7 bases at V and 1 base at J, with 11 bases between. The CDR3 consists of 13 residues. CDR3 sequence: CASTKTISYEQYF. The CDR3, as DNA: TGTGCCAGCACCAAGACTATATCCTACGAGCAGTACTTC.

Remarks on this clone: A junction boundary mismatches the germline segment, possibly from a read error. The V and J genes are TRBV7-9 and TRBJ1-5; 8 nucleotides agree with TRBD1. There are 11 residues in the CDR3. Per germline, CDR1 SEHNR and CDR2 FQNEAQ (reference sequence). Here the CDR3 reads CASSLGTGKYF. In nucleotides, the CDR3 is TGTGCCAGCAGCTTAGGGACAGGGAAGTATTTT.

The chain employs TRBV5-6 and TRBJ1-4; a weak D match, TRBD1 (5 bases). Between the trimmed V and J ends, which lost 1 base and 5 bases, there was a span of 9 bases. This CDR3 region has 14 residues. Germline CDR1 reads SGHDT; CDR2 reads YYEEEE. In DNA form, the CDR3 reads TGTGCCAGCAGCTTGCAGGGACGGAATGAAAAACTGTTTTTT. Its protein product is CASSLQGRNEKLFF.

The V call is TRBV10-3, the J call TRBJ2-2, with 11 bases lining up with TRBD2. Germline loops: CDR1 ENHRY, CDR2 SYGVKD. V shed 2 bases, J shed 1 base, and the junction held 0 bases outside the gene matches. CDR3 length: 16 amino acids. The CDR3 sequence: CAISEGLAGNTGELFF. Here the CDR3 DNA reads TGTGCCATCAGTGAGGGACTAGCGGGGAACACCGGGGAGCTGTTTTTT.

The rearrangement joins TRBV24-1 to TRBJ1-5; possible D gene TRBD1, 5 bases. The ends were cut back, 7 bases at V and 0 bases at J, with 18 bases in the middle. Per the germline V gene, CDR1 is KGHDR and CDR2 is SFDVKD. The CDR3 length is 17 residues. The CDR3 bases are TGTGCCACCAGCTTTTCGTCGGGGACCGGTAGCAATCAGCCCCAGCATTTT. It codes for CATSFSSGTGSNQPQHF.

The chain has TRBV4-3 and TRBJ1-5; no definite D call. The V gene's germline CDR1 is LGHNA and CDR2 YSLEER. The CDR3 contains 20 residues. Trimming took 6 bases from V and 0 from J, leaving 27 bases between them. CDR3 sequence reads: CASRNQTGRNRSCSNQPQHF. As DNA, the CDR3 is TGCGCCAGCAGAAACCAAACCGGACGGAATCGGTCCTGTAGCAATCAGCCCCAGCATTTT.